A single sample is the source of the 17 T cell receptor beta chains below, sequenced in a study of cytomegalovirus exposure and HLA in healthy donors. PCR used 60 Vbeta primers and 13 Jbeta primers. Profiled with immunoSEQ multiplex PCR; TCRdb holds only in-frame clones, not every one. The table lists over 200,000 clones, more than 75% of them singletons. What was sequenced was PBMCs. Receptors were obtained from a human donor in good health.

The chain recombines TRBV6-1 with TRBJ2-1; D perhaps matches TRBD1 (6 bases). The V end was cut by 5 bases, the J end by 2 bases, with 10 bases between. The CDR3 covers 14 residues. The germline V gene encodes CDR1 MNHNS and CDR2 SASEGT. As DNA, the CDR3 is TGTGCCAGCAGTAACAGGGTAGCCTACAATGAGCAGTTCTTC. The encoded protein is CASSNRVAYNEQFF.

This clone was counted between two and nine times. V and J are TRBV7-8 and TRBJ2-7; the match to TRBD1 covers 9 bases. After removal of 6 bases from V and 4 bases from J, the junction contained 4 bases not matched to a gene. This CDR3 region has 13 residues. From germline, CDR1 is SGHVS and CDR2 FQNEAQ. CDR3 in amino acids: CASRTGQGYEQYF. In DNA, the CDR3 is TGTGCCAGCAGAACGGGACAGGGTTACGAGCAGTACTTC.

V usage is TRBV28 and J usage is TRBJ2-3, with 7 bases identical to TRBD1. This CDR3 has 14 amino acids. The germline V gene has CDR1 MDHEN and CDR2 SYDVKM. J gave up 5 bases and V 6 bases, and 8 bases lay outside the gene matches. The CDR3 sequence: CASSGTELQDTQYF. The CDR3 region has the DNA TGTGCCAGCAGCGGGACAGAGTTGCAAGATACGCAGTATTTT.

The V call is TRBV5-4, the J call TRBJ2-1; 14 bases align to TRBD2. The V segment lost 0 bases and the J segment 9 bases; nucleotides outside the gene matches: 5. CDR1 and CDR2 from the germline V gene are SGHNT and YYREEE (reference sequence). This CDR3 spans 16 amino acids. The CDR3 spells CASSLGGLAGVGEQFF. Written as DNA, the CDR3 is TGTGCCAGCAGCTTGGGGGGACTAGCGGGAGTGGGTGAGCAGTTCTTC.

This sequence joins TRBV5-1 and TRBJ2-2, with 7 bases aligning to TRBD2. Unmatched junction bases numbered 5, after V lost 1 base and J lost 5 bases. This CDR3 has 15 amino acids. Germline-derived CDR1 and CDR2 are SGHRS and YFSETQ. The CDR3 DNA is TGCGCCAGCAGCTTGAAGCCTAGCGGAACCGGGGAGCTGTTTTTT. Encoded protein: CASSLKPSGTGELFF.

This chain joins TRBV6-5 and TRBJ1-5, with D maybe TRBD1 (5 bases). The germline CDR1 and CDR2 sequences are MNHEY and SVGAGI. CDR3 length: 16 residues. V lost 0 bases and J 4 bases, leaving 13 bases between the germline ends. In DNA, the CDR3 is TGTGCCAGCAGTTACTCGGGGAGGGGCAGTAATCAGCCCCAGCATTTT. Its translation: CASSYSGRGSNQPQHF.

The table lists this clone with a few counts. The V and J genes are TRBV6-4 and TRBJ2-7, with D unresolved. The V gene lost 2 bases and the J gene lost 3 bases, with 11 bases spanning the gap. Germline CDR1 MRHNA, CDR2 SNTAGT. This CDR3 has 14 residues. CDR3 DNA: TGTGCCAGCAGTGACCGACTGGCTTTCTACGAGCAGTACTTC. It translates to CASSDRLAFYEQYF.

This chain links TRBV4-3 with TRBJ2-7, with 9 bases matching TRBD1. The trim removed 1 base at V and 3 bases at J, leaving 4 bases unmatched. Germline lookup yields CDR1 LGHNA and CDR2 YSLEER. The CDR3 has 15 amino acids. The CDR3 loop reads CASSQVGTGIYEQYF. In DNA, the CDR3 is TGCGCCAGCAGCCAAGTAGGGACAGGGATCTACGAGCAGTACTTC.

The chain recombines TRBV18 with TRBJ1-2, with a possible D match to TRBD1 (6 bases). This CDR3 comprises 17 residues. V lost 8 bases to trimming and J lost 2 bases, with 24 bases between them. Germline values: CDR1 KGHSH, CDR2 LQKENI. In nucleotides, the CDR3 is TGTGCCAGCACCGAATGGGGGGGCCAGGTTACGAACTATGGCTACACCTTC. The encoded protein is CASTEWGGQVTNYGYTF.

Worth noting for this clone: One junction end disagrees with the germline gene, perhaps due to a read error. The chain recombines TRBV4-1 with TRBJ1-1, with D unresolved. In germline, CDR1 is MGHRA, CDR2 YSYEKL. The CDR3 runs 14 residues. The CDR3 DNA reads TGCGACAGCAGCCAAGTTTCCGAGGACACTGAAGCTTTCTTT. Amino acids: CDSSQVSEDTEAFF.

The chain joins TRBV4-1 to TRBJ2-1; D is possibly TRBD2 (6 bases). CDR1 and CDR2 from the germline V gene are MGHRA and YSYEKL. CDR3 length: 15 residues. V was trimmed by 1 base and J by 7 bases, leaving 14 bases between them. The CDR3 is CASSQGFGSGNEQFF. In DNA, the CDR3 is TGCGCCAGCAGCCAAGGTTTCGGGAGTGGTAATGAGCAGTTCTTC.

In its sample, this clone was seen a few times. The CDR3 region is CASTALGGANYGYTF. The DNA for the CDR3 is TGTGCCAGCACCGCCTTGGGGGGAGCTAACTATGGCTACACCTTC. This sequence joins TRBV5-5 and TRBJ1-2; D is perhaps TRBD1 (5 bases). Germline CDR1 is SGHKS and CDR2 is YYEKEE (reference sequence). The V and J ends lost 6 bases and 0 bases respectively, with 15 bases between them. This CDR3 has 15 residues.

The V gene is TRBV7-9, the J gene TRBJ2-2; the match to TRBD1 covers 7 bases. Germline V gene sequence: CDR1 SEHNR, CDR2 FQNEAQ (reference sequence). The J segment lost 5 bases and the V segment lost 5 bases, leaving 5 bases of the junction unmatched. The CDR3 has 14 amino acids. CDR3 region: CASSPRTGTGELFF. CDR3 nucleotides: TGTGCCAGCAGCCCTAGGACAGGAACCGGGGAGCTGTTTTTT.

This clone was detected a few times. This chain connects TRBV18 to TRBJ1-4, with D tentatively TRBD1 (6 bases). The ends were cut back, 3 bases at V and 7 bases at J, with 9 bases in the middle. Germline V gene sequence: CDR1 KGHSH, CDR2 LQKENI. This CDR3 spans 13 amino acids. This chain's CDR3 is CASSPTGGEKLFF. The CDR3 nucleotides are TGTGCCAGCTCACCGACAGGCGGTGAAAAACTGTTTTTT.

In its sample, this clone was seen once. As DNA, the CDR3 is TGTGCCAGTAGTGCGATGGGACACCACACAGATACGCAGTATTTT. This encodes CASSAMGHHTDTQYF. The rearrangement links TRBV19 to TRBJ2-3, with TRBD1 as a possible D gene (6 bases). Trimming removed 5 bases from V and 2 bases from J, with 14 bases in between. CDR1 is LNHDA and CDR2 is SQIVND in the germline V gene (reference sequence). This CDR3 is built from 15 residues.

The chain employs TRBV5-4 and TRBJ1-1; 10 bases match TRBD1. This CDR3 region has 15 residues. Trimming took 4 bases from V and 4 from J; bases not matched to a gene: 7. CDR1 is SGHNT and CDR2 is YYREEE in the germline V gene (reference sequence). CDR3 in DNA: TGTGCCAGCAGCCCCGGGACAGGGGTATTCACTGAAGCTTTCTTT. Translating gives CASSPGTGVFTEAFF.

The J gene is TRBJ2-3, the V gene TRBV19, with D possibly TRBD1 on 5 matching bases. Germline CDR1 reads LNHDA; CDR2 reads SQIVND (reference sequence). V shed 8 bases and J shed 2 bases, with 11 bases lying between them. There are 13 residues in the CDR3. CDR3 nucleotides: TGTGCCAGTGCACCAGGGCCCACAGATACGCAGTATTTT. Protein: CASAPGPTDTQYF.